This TCR beta chain was sequenced during a study of neurological immune-mediated disorders. Study conclusions and caveats: The most TCR clonal expansion was seen in HTLV-1-associated myelopathy, whereas the least was seen in multiple sclerosis, below the level in healthy controls.

Synthesis of cDNA was accomplished via 5'RACE employing 10-nucleotide random UMIs. MiXCR, applied by TCRdb to the 5' RACE reads, yields one record per CDR3 protein. The sample lists roughly 75,000 distinct CDR3 sequences, roughly an eighth occurring once. This clonotype was recorded at least ten times. Its specificity is not known. Germline values: CDR1 MDHEN, CDR2 SYDVKM. V lost 7 bases, J lost 4 bases, and 12 bases stayed unmatched. The CDR3 extends over 16 amino acids. The time point: longitudinal time-point 1 (baseline). Unsorted libraries came from 2 million PBMCs stored at -80 °C. The clonotype comes from a female donor with HTLV-1-associated myelopathy (HAM/TSP). V usage is TRBV28 and J usage is TRBJ2-2, with TRBD1 matching over 7 bases. Sequencing was done on a sample of PBMCs. The CDR3 DNA sequence: TGTGCCAGCAAAGGGGGCAGGGGGTCTTTCACCGGGGAGCTGTTTTTT. This translates into CASKGGRGSFTGELFF.